This is a list of T cell receptor beta chains from one sample in a study of T cells in Graves' hyperthyroidism and ophthalmopathy. TCRdb recomputed calls from the multiplex PCR reads with MiXCR, one row per CDR3 protein. The data hold around 700,000 distinct CDR3 sequences, with under 45% observed a single time. Sequenced material: blood. These receptors were obtained from a woman in her thirties or forties with Graves' hyperthyroidism. Each CDR3 is given with its conserved first and last residue. D genes are given only for firm matches. Expanded clones get a size class; other rows say once, few or many, or leave the size out.

TRBJ1-2 | many | 15 | TRBV4-3 | TRBD1 | CASSQTTGEVFGYTF | TGCGCCAGCAGCCAAACGACAGGGGAAGTCTTTGGCTACACCTTC
TRBJ2-2 | . | 16 | TRBV10-3 | . | CASTTFRDQNTGELFF | TGTGCCAGCACCACGTTCCGGGACCAGAACACCGGGGAGCTGTTTTTT
TRBJ1-2 | . | 14 | TRBV11-3 | . | CASSLPGHSSGYTF | TGTGCCAGCAGCTTACCGGGACATTCCTCGGGCTACACCTTC
TRBJ2-7 | . | 14 | TRBV20-1 | TRBD2 | CSAREAGRGNEEYF | TGCAGTGCTAGAGAAGCAGGGAGGGGCAACGAGGAGTACTTC
TRBJ1-2 | few | 14 | TRBV3-1 | . | CASSQGRGWDGYTF | TGTGCCAGCAGCCAAGGCCGGGGGTGGGATGGCTACACCTTC
TRBJ2-5 | many | 15 | TRBV7-2 | . | CASSSYRGQGETQYF | TGTGCCAGCAGCTCGTATCGGGGGCAGGGTGAGACCCAGTACTTC
TRBJ2-6 | . | 15 | TRBV20-1 | . | CSARDIVTGVYVLTF | TGCAGTGCTAGAGATATTGTGACGGGGGTCTACGTCCTGACTTTC
TRBJ1-6 | . | 16 | TRBV19 | TRBD1 | CASSIAGQLYNSPLHF | TGTGCCAGTAGTATCGCGGGACAGCTGTATAATTCACCCCTCCACTTT
TRBJ2-5 | many | 15 | TRBV25-1 | TRBD1 | CASSDDRGPGETQYF | TGTGCCAGCAGTGATGACAGGGGCCCCGGGGAGACCCAGTACTTC
TRBJ1-1 | few | 15 | TRBV4-1 | TRBD1 | CASTSRGTGNTEAFF | TGCGCCAGCACCTCTCGGGGGACAGGGAACACTGAAGCTTTCTTT
TRBJ1-2 | few | 13 | TRBV12-3/TRBV12-4 | TRBD1 | CASGTGGNYGYTF | TGTGCCAGCGGGACAGGGGGTAACTATGGCTACACCTTC
TRBJ1-5 | few | 17 | TRBV20-1 | . | CSARALEGRGSNQPQHF | TGCAGTGCTAGAGCATTGGAGGGGAGGGGTAGCAATCAGCCCCAGCATTTT
TRBJ1-6 | . | 17 | TRBV10-3 | . | CATARVETTSYNSPLHF | TGTGCCACCGCGAGAGTTGAGACTACCTCCTATAATTCACCCCTCCACTTT
TRBJ1-1 | . | 16 | TRBV6-2/TRBV6-3 | . | CASSQDLIPMNTDAFF | TGTGCCAGCAGCCAAGACCTAATTCCCATGAACACTGACGCTTTCTTT
TRBJ1-2 | many | 14 | TRBV12-3/TRBV12-4 | TRBD1 | CASRTGGASYGYTF | TGTGCCAGCAGAACAGGGGGCGCATCCTATGGCTACACCTTC
TRBJ1-1 | many | 14 | TRBV7-9 | . | CASSVTTRNTEAFF | TGTGCCAGCAGCGTGACAACCCGGAACACTGAAGCTTTCTTT
TRBJ2-5 | . | 15 | TRBV5-1 | . | CASSLVGGQQETQYF | TGCGCCAGCAGCTTGGTGGGGGGACAGCAAGAGACCCAGTACTTC
TRBJ2-2 | . | 12 | TRBV10-3 | . | CASSPKGGELFF | TGTGCCAGCAGTCCCAAAGGCGGGGAGCTGTTTTTT
TRBJ1-1 | . | 14 | TRBV12-3/TRBV12-4 | . | CASSLAGQTTEAFF | TGTGCCAGCAGTTTAGCCGGACAGACCACTGAAGCTTTCTTT
TRBJ1-1 | . | 13 | TRBV20-1 | . | CSAMGTATTEAFF | TGCAGTGCTATGGGAACAGCCACCACTGAAGCTTTCTTT
TRBJ1-5 | many | 14 | TRBV20-1 | . | CSARDPGLNQPQHF | TGCAGTGCTAGAGATCCAGGGTTGAATCAGCCCCAGCATTTT
TRBJ2-2 | . | 13 | TRBV10-3 | . | CASSYGLWGELFF | TGTGCCAGCAGTTACGGCCTTTGGGGGGAGCTGTTTTTT
TRBJ1-1 | . | 9 | TRBV29-1 | . | CSFSTEAFF | TGCAGCTTCTCCACTGAAGCTTTCTTT
TRBJ1-2 | . | 14 | TRBV6-1 | . | CASSPTSGAMGYTF | TGTGCCAGCAGCCCAACTAGCGGGGCCATGGGCTACACCTTC
TRBJ1-2 | many | 15 | TRBV7-2 | TRBD1 | CASSWLQGRTDGYTF | TGTGCCAGCAGCTGGTTACAGGGGAGAACGGATGGCTACACCTTC
TRBJ2-5 | once | 16 | TRBV11-1 | TRBD2 | CASSLNSGRSLETQYF | TGTGCCAGCAGCTTAAATAGCGGGAGGTCGTTAGAGACCCAGTACTTC
TRBJ2-5 | once | 12 | TRBV10-3 | . | CAISGGAETQYF | TGTGCCATCAGTGGGGGCGCCGAGACCCAGTACTTC
TRBJ2-5 | . | 12 | TRBV6-2/TRBV6-3 | . | CASRRDGETQYF | TGTGCCAGCAGACGGGACGGTGAGACCCAGTACTTC
TRBJ2-2 | . | 17 | TRBV4-3 | . | CASSQERQRTAAGKLFF | TGCGCCAGCAGCCAAGAACGGCAACGAACGGCCGCCGGGAAGCTGTTTTTT
TRBJ2-7 | . | 16 | TRBV7-9 | TRBD2 | CASSQAGGPSYNEQYF | TGTGCCAGCAGCCAAGCGGGAGGGCCTAGCTACAATGAGCAGTACTTC
TRBJ2-5 | many | 16 | TRBV5-4 | . | CASSPGRMGQLGTQYF | TGTGCCAGCTCCCCAGGCCGAATGGGGCAGTTAGGGACCCAGTACTTC
TRBJ2-7 | . | 14 | TRBV6-1 | TRBD1 | CASSLVTGALEQYF | TGTGCCAGCAGTCTCGTGACAGGGGCGTTAGAGCAGTACTTC
TRBJ2-5 | . | 14 | TRBV20-1 | TRBD2 | CSARGTTGLGTQYF | TGCAGTGCTCGCGGGACTACCGGCTTGGGGACCCAGTACTTC
TRBJ2-5 | many | 13 | TRBV29-1 | TRBD1 | CSVETGGRETQYF | TGCAGCGTTGAGACAGGGGGCCGAGAGACCCAGTACTTC
TRBJ2-7 | many | 14 | TRBV2 | . | CASNPERTAYEQYF | TGTGCCAGCAACCCAGAGCGGACGGCCTACGAGCAGTACTTC
TRBJ2-5 | few | 15 | TRBV20-1 | TRBD2 | CSALWASGGGETQYF | TGCAGTGCTCTCTGGGCTAGCGGGGGGGGGGAGACCCAGTACTTC
TRBJ2-5 | . | 15 | TRBV3-1 | . | CASSHSVWYQETQYF | TGTGCCAGCAGCCATTCGGTCTGGTACCAAGAGACCCAGTACTTC
TRBJ1-5 | many | 12 | TRBV12-3/TRBV12-4 | . | CASSPHGQPQHF | TGTGCCAGCAGTCCCCACGGTCAGCCCCAGCATTTT
TRBJ2-5 | many | 16 | TRBV7-9 | . | CASSLPTAHNRETQYF | TGTGCCAGCAGCCTTCCGACAGCTCATAACCGGGAGACCCAGTACTTC
TRBJ2-6 | few | 17 | TRBV7-9 | TRBD1 | CASSMDGTGTGANVLTF | TGTGCCAGCAGCATGGACGGGACAGGGACTGGGGCCAACGTCCTGACTTTC
TRBJ2-5 | . | 15 | TRBV5-1 | . | CASSFGPGSQETQYF | TGCGCCAGCAGCTTTGGCCCCGGCAGCCAAGAGACCCAGTACTTC
TRBJ1-1 | . | 14 | TRBV6-5 | . | CASSSSGEDTEAFF | TGTGCCAGCAGTTCATCGGGCGAGGATACTGAAGCTTTCTTT
TRBJ1-4 | . | 17 | TRBV4-3 | . | CASSQVRGQPSHEKLFF | TGCGCCAGCAGCCAAGTTAGGGGTCAGCCCTCCCATGAAAAACTGTTTTTT
TRBJ1-6 | many | 13 | TRBV6-6 | . | CASRSSYNSPLHF | TGTGCCAGCCGGAGCTCCTATAATTCACCCCTCCACTTT
TRBJ1-1 | many | 13 | TRBV4-2 | . | CASSQDPMAEAFF | TGTGCCAGCAGCCAAGACCCGATGGCTGAAGCTTTCTTT
TRBJ1-3 | many | 14 | TRBV5-1 | . | CASSSDGSGNTIYF | TGCGCCAGCAGCTCTGATGGGTCTGGAAACACCATATATTTT